These T cell receptor beta chains were read from a single sample in a study of blood T cells in healthy people across ages. One entry per CDR3 protein results from TCRdb running MiXCR on the 5' RACE reads. The top ten hold roughly 23% of the sample, which has over 1,500,000 distinct CDR3 sequences, roughly two fifths seen once. Sample: blood. These receptors all come from a human donor in good health. CDR3s include the opening cysteine and the closing phenylalanine or tryptophan. Fields, in order: D gene, J gene, clone size, V gene, CDR3 protein, CDR3 DNA. D genes are given only for firm matches. A clone size is listed for some rows: how often the clone was seen (once, few, many), or a class if it is expanded.

TRBD2	TRBJ2-1	-	TRBV24-1	CATSDLPSGGPIDNEQFF	TGTGCCACCAGTGATTTGCCTAGCGGGGGGCCAATCGACAATGAGCAGTTCTTC
-	TRBJ1-1	-	TRBV2	CATLPRTAGFTEAFF	TGTGCCACCCTGCCCCGGACAGCCGGTTTCACAGAAGCTTTCTTT
TRBD1	TRBJ1-2	-	TRBV29-1	CSIRDRGSYTF	TGCAGCATCCGGGACAGGGGTAGCTACACCTTC
TRBD1	TRBJ2-3	-	TRBV15	CATSRAVGTASTDTQYF	TGTGCCACCAGCAGAGCGGTTGGGACAGCTAGCACAGATACGCAGTATTTT
-	TRBJ2-3	-	TRBV7-8	CASSLGFKGTDTQYF	TGTGCCAGCAGCTTGGGGTTTAAGGGCACAGATACGCAGTATTTT
TRBD1	TRBJ2-1	few	TRBV20-1	CSASTGGSSYNEQFF	TGCAGTGCTTCGACAGGGGGAAGCTCCTACAATGAGCAGTTCTTC
-	TRBJ2-5	-	TRBV12-3/TRBV12-4	CASSTLRKETQYF	TGTGCCAGCAGTACTTTGCGGAAAGAGACCCAGTACTTC
-	TRBJ2-5	many	TRBV12-3/TRBV12-4	CASSLLGAKNQETQYF	TGTGCCAGCAGTCTATTAGGGGCAAAAAACCAAGAGACCCAGTACTTC
-	TRBJ2-1	few	TRBV20-1	CSARGGGPLGDSYYNEQFF	TGCAGTGCTAGAGGTGGTGGCCCGCTGGGGGATTCATACTACAATGAGCAGTTCTTC
TRBD2	TRBJ2-7	-	TRBV5-4	CASSPGRAMSEQYF	TGTGCCAGCAGCCCGGGGAGGGCTATGTCTGAGCAGTACTTC
-	TRBJ1-2	-	TRBV20-1	CSARIQGWYTF	TGCAGTGCTAGAATACAGGGTTGGTACACCTTC
-	TRBJ2-1	-	TRBV12-3/TRBV12-4	CASIRGSSSYNEQFF	TGTGCCAGCATACGGGGATCGAGCTCCTACAATGAGCAGTTCTTC
-	TRBJ2-5	-	TRBV12-3/TRBV12-4	CASRQGSETQYF	TGTGCCAGCAGACAGGGAAGCGAGACCCAGTACTTC
-	TRBJ1-4	-	TRBV29-1	CSVELDRMGEKLFF	TGCAGCGTCGAATTAGACAGGATGGGTGAAAAACTGTTTTTT
-	TRBJ2-5	-	TRBV18	CASSYRDTHLLGQYF	TGTGCCAGCTCGTACCGGGACACACATTTGTTGGGGCAGTACTTC
TRBD1	TRBJ2-1	-	TRBV12-3/TRBV12-4	CASRETGSYNEQFF	TGTGCCAGCAGGGAGACAGGGTCCTACAATGAGCAGTTCTTC
TRBD2	TRBJ2-1	-	TRBV7-2	CASSRRMLADSYNGQFF	TGTGCCAGCAGCAGACGGATGCTAGCGGACTCCTACAATGGGCAGTTCTTC
TRBD1	TRBJ1-2	-	TRBV7-9	CASSLVQGAFVGYTF	TGTGCCAGCAGCTTAGTACAGGGGGCTTTTGTCGGCTACACCTTC
TRBD2	TRBJ2-7	-	TRBV10-3	CVISESTAGDGSYEQYF	TGTGTCATCAGTGAGTCGACGGCGGGAGACGGGTCCTACGAGCAGTACTTC
-	TRBJ2-1	few	TRBV7-9	CASSPDSSNEQFF	TGTGCCAGCAGCCCCGACTCCTCCAATGAGCAGTTCTTC
-	TRBJ2-7	few	TRBV7-2	CASSVHGQASSYEQYF	TGTGCCAGCAGCGTACACGGTCAAGCGAGCTCCTACGAGCAGTACTTC
-	TRBJ1-2	-	TRBV5-1	CASSLEEVYGYTF	TGCGCCAGCAGCTTGGAGGAGGTTTATGGCTACACCTTC